One sample yielded the 2 T cell receptor beta chains listed below, sequenced in a study of healthy donors' naive CD4 and CD8 T cells. Starting from approximately 500 ng of total RNA, TCR libraries were made with linear amplification. Via MiXCR, TCRdb re-called the reads, giving one row per CDR3 protein. The table lists approximately 180,000 distinct CDR3 sequences, around three quarters of them singletons. The sample consisted of naive CD4+ and CD8+ T cells sorted from blood, pooled from several donors. These receptors came from a pool of human donors in good health; the sample pools cells from several healthy donors.

This sequence joins TRBV5-1 and TRBJ1-1; D is undetermined. V lost 0 bases and J lost 1, with 10 bases in between. The CDR3 has 15 amino acids. CDR1 is SGHRS and CDR2 is YFSETQ in the germline V gene. CDR3 sequence reads: CASSLVGLGNTEAFF. The CDR3, as DNA: TGCGCCAGCAGCTTGGTTGGGTTAGGGAACACTGAAGCTTTCTTT.

The chain uses TRBV6-2 or TRBV6-3 and TRBJ2-1; 11 bases fit TRBD2. The CDR3 runs 15 residues. V gave up 2 bases and J gave up 9 bases; unmatched junction bases: 6. Germline lookup yields CDR1 MNHEY and CDR2 SVGEGT. CDR3 loop: CASSYGTSGRGEQFF. In nucleotides, the CDR3 is TGTGCCAGCAGTTACGGGACTAGCGGACGAGGTGAGCAGTTCTTC.